This note documents a single T cell receptor beta chain sequence. The antigen is not known. 13 Jbeta primers and 60 Vbeta primers were used for the PCR. Sequencing used immunoSEQ multiplex PCR; TCRdb keeps in-frame clones, though not all of them. The sample records approximately 120,000 clones, around three quarters being singletons. This sample was taken from a study of cytomegalovirus exposure and HLA in healthy donors. Background on the study: One earlier analysis, a look at roughly 170 million T cells, found some 100 million unique TCR beta sequences. General observations from the study: TCR beta sequences numbering under 20,000 were associated with HLA alleles at 0.05 false discovery rate in a later analysis.

The origin of this receptor is a man aged 30 to 39 in good health and CMV-seropositive. Sequencing input: PBMCs.

The CDR3 is CASSPPRAGAQGQYF. The DNA for the CDR3 is TGTGCCAGCTCACCACCGAGGGCAGGGGCGCAGGGACAGTACTTC. The V gene is TRBV18, the J gene TRBJ2-7; D might be TRBD1 (6 bases). Germline CDR1 reads KGHSH; CDR2 reads LQKENI. With 0 bases removed from V and 10 bases from J, the gap between germline ends came to 19 bases. The CDR3 is made up of 15 amino acids. The variable domain in full, with the rest retrieved from reference TRBV18 and TRBJ2-7, is NAGVMQNPRHLVRRRGQEARLRCSPMKGHSHVYWYRQLPEEGLKFMVYLQKENIIDESGMPKERFSAEFPKEGPSILRIQQVVRGDSAAYFCASSPPRAGAQGQYFGPGTRLTVT.